The 14 T cell receptor beta chains below were found in one sample sequenced in a study of blood T cell repertoires in COVID-19. The data were produced by immunoSEQ multiplex PCR, yet TCRdb's version contains in-frame clones alone and is incomplete. The sample holds roughly 95,000 clones, 82% seen once. Sequences were obtained from peripheral blood. Source of these receptors: a man older than 75 with acute or convalescent COVID-19.

The J gene is TRBJ2-7, the V gene TRBV28; 8 bases line up with TRBD1. CDR3 length: 14 residues. Trimming at V came to 5 bases and at J to 3 bases, leaving 6 bases not matched to a gene. In germline, CDR1 is MDHEN, CDR2 SYDVKM. For the CDR3, the DNA is TGTGCCAGCAGTCCCCGACAGGGGTTCTACGAGCAGTACTTC. Translated: CASSPRQGFYEQYF. The variable domain in full, with the rest retrieved from reference TRBV28 and TRBJ2-7, is DVKVTQSSRYLVKRTGEKVFLECVQDMDHENMFWYRQDPGLGLRLIYFSYDVKMKEKGDIPEGYSVSREKKERFSLILESASTNQTSMYLCASSPRQGFYEQYFGPGTRLTVT.

V is TRBV19 and J is TRBJ2-2; the D gene is possibly TRBD1 (6 bases). CDR3 length: 16 residues. Trimming shortened V by 5 bases and J by 0 bases, and 13 bases separated the two germline ends. Germline loops: CDR1 LNHDA, CDR2 SQIVND (reference sequence). CDR3 amino acids: CASSLDSLTNTGELFF. Here the CDR3 DNA reads TGTGCCAGTAGTCTGGACAGCTTAACGAACACCGGGGAGCTGTTTTTT.

For the CDR3, the DNA is TGTGCCAGTGGCCGAAACACTGAAGCTTTCTTT. Translated: CASGRNTEAFF. The genes are TRBV27 and TRBJ1-1; unclear D gene. The V gene lost 9 bases and the J gene lost 2 bases, with 7 bases spanning the gap. CDR1 is MNHEY, CDR2 SMNVEV, per germline (reference sequence). There are 11 residues in the CDR3.

This clone has a single count. As the CDR3 is not closed by the conserved phenylalanine or tryptophan, this likely results from a read error. Because the CDR3's place on the DNA is in doubt, the DNA is left out and the CDR3 is given as listed by TCRdb. The chain joins TRBV5-6 to TRBJ2-7; the table's D call, TRBD1, has no DNA check behind it. The germline V gene has CDR1 SGHDT and CDR2 YYEEEE. The length of the CDR3 is 12 amino acids, counting both ends. CDR3 in amino acids: CASSWGQGETSL.

V is TRBV2 and J is TRBJ2-5, with TRBD1 matching over 8 bases. Trimming at V came to 5 bases and at J to 5 bases, leaving 4 bases not matched to a gene. Germline values: CDR1 SNHLY, CDR2 FYNNEI. The CDR3 loop spans 13 amino acids. CDR3: CASSQGAQETQYF. The DNA of the CDR3 is TGTGCCAGCAGTCAGGGGGCGCAGGAGACCCAGTACTTC.

The V call is TRBV5-4, the J call TRBJ1-1, with TRBD1 as a possible D gene (5 bases). V was clipped by 4 bases and J by 0 bases, with 13 bases between them. The V gene's germline CDR1 is SGHNT and CDR2 YYREEE (reference sequence). CDR3 length: 15 amino acids. CDR3 nucleotide sequence: TGTGCCAGCAGCCGGGACTCTGGGATGAACACTGAAGCTTTCTTT. This sequence encodes CASSRDSGMNTEAFF.

This chain uses TRBV7-8 with TRBJ2-3, with D perhaps given as TRBD1 or TRBD2 (5 bases each). Germline V CDR1 and CDR2: SGHVS, FQNEAQ. The length of the CDR3 is 15 residues. V was shortened by 5 bases and J by 1 base, with 13 bases between the two germline ends. The CDR3 sequence: CASSQGGSGTDTQYF. In nucleotides, the CDR3 is TGTGCCAGCAGCCAGGGCGGGTCAGGCACAGATACGCAGTATTTT.

This clone was seen more than once but under ten times. The chain is built from TRBV19 and TRBJ1-4; no firm D call. The V end lost 8 bases, the J end lost 10 bases, and 20 bases lay between the germline ends. Per germline, CDR1 LNHDA and CDR2 SQIVND (reference sequence). The CDR3 spans 14 residues. DNA for the CDR3: TGTGCCAGTCGAGCGGACTTGTTGGGAGGAAAACTGTTTTTT. Encoded protein: CASRADLLGGKLFF.

The gene calls are TRBV18 and TRBJ2-2; unclear D gene. Germline loops: CDR1 KGHSH, CDR2 LQKENI. V was trimmed by 6 bases and J by 4 bases, leaving 15 bases between them. The CDR3 runs 15 residues. For the CDR3, the DNA is TGTGCCAGCTCTGTCCGGTCGGGTAGCACCGGGGAGCTGTTTTTT. It codes for CASSVRSGSTGELFF.

The chain uses TRBV7-8 and TRBJ2-5, with D tentatively TRBD1 (6 bases). The CDR3 has 14 amino acids. The germline gives CDR1 SGHVS, CDR2 FQNEAQ. Trimming removed 5 bases at V and 5 bases at J, with 15 bases between. CDR3 protein: CASSPRQVGETQYF. The CDR3 DNA follows: TGTGCCAGCAGCCCGCGACAGGTTGGGGAGACCCAGTACTTC.

This chain connects TRBV7-2 to TRBJ2-7, with a possible D match to TRBD1 (5 bases). The CDR3 runs to 16 residues. Trimming left V 5 bases short and J 2 bases short, with 19 bases between. CDR1 and CDR2 from the germline V gene are SGHTA and FQGNSA. The CDR3 is CASSKMGQGSTYEQYF. The CDR3, as DNA: TGTGCCAGCAGCAAAATGGGTCAGGGTTCAACCTACGAGCAGTACTTC.

The chain links TRBV7-7 to TRBJ2-2; 10 bases agree with TRBD1. CDR1 and CDR2 from the germline V gene are SSHAT and FNYEAQ (reference sequence). V shed 6 bases, J shed 7 bases, and the junction held 8 bases outside the gene matches. The CDR3 extends over 15 amino acids. The CDR3 loop is CASSSSGTGVGELFF. CDR3 bases: TGTGCCAGCAGTTCCTCCGGGACAGGGGTCGGGGAGCTGTTTTTT.

This chain connects TRBV6-5 to TRBJ1-1; the D gene is possibly TRBD1 (6 bases). The germline V gene has CDR1 MNHEY and CDR2 SVGAGI. Trimming left V 6 bases short and J 4 bases short, with 15 bases between. The CDR3 contains 14 residues. The CDR3 bases are TGTGCCAGCAGAACCTATACAGGGACCACTGAAGCTTTCTTT. It specifies CASRTYTGTTEAFF.

The CDR3 nucleotides read TGTGCCAGCAGCGGGGTCGGGACTCACGGCTACGAGCAGTACTTC. Translation: CASSGVGTHGYEQYF. The V gene is TRBV11-3, the J gene TRBJ2-7, with D possibly TRBD2 on 6 matching bases. The CDR3 consists of 15 residues. V was cut by 5 bases and J by 3 bases, with 17 bases left in between. Germline loops: CDR1 SGHNT, CDR2 YENEEA.